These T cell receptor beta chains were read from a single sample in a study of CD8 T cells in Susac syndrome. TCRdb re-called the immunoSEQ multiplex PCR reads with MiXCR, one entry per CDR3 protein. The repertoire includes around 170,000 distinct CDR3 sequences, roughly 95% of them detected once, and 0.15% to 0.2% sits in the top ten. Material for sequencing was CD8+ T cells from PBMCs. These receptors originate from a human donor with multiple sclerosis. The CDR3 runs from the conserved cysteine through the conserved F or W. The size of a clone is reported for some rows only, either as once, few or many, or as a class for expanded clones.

CASSVTSGGQGGQFF TRBJ2-1 15 TRBV25-1 -
CASSRNQMEPPEYF TRBJ2-3 14 TRBV28 -
CSASADTQYF TRBJ2-3 10 TRBV20-1 -
CASRPSGGASPDTEAFF TRBJ1-1 17 TRBV4-1 -
CASSQVVGGETQYF TRBJ2-5 14 TRBV3-1 -
CASSEDRAYEQYF TRBJ2-7 13 TRBV19 -
CASSQGSGAAYEQYF TRBJ2-7 15 TRBV3-1 -
CASSHRAGDYEQYF TRBJ2-7 14 TRBV4-2 once
CATSRDAGGGGYTF TRBJ1-2 14 TRBV15 -
CSVGPGLPYNEQFF TRBJ2-1 14 TRBV29-1 -
CSVESAIFSYNEQFF TRBJ2-1 15 TRBV29-1 -
CASSQVQGSHEQYF TRBJ2-7 14 TRBV3-1 -
CASSSGVKDYGYTF TRBJ1-2 14 TRBV27 -
CASSDGVGETQYF TRBJ2-5 13 TRBV2 once
CAWSVALAGLNEQFF TRBJ2-1 15 TRBV30 -
CASSIWRSTDTQYF TRBJ2-3 14 TRBV19 -
CASSDNHEQFF TRBJ2-1 11 TRBV25-1 -
CASSLVTSYEQYF TRBJ2-7 13 TRBV11-2 few
CASSLDGLASYNEQFF TRBJ2-1 16 TRBV11-2 -
CSVFRQGATEAFF TRBJ1-1 13 TRBV29-1 -
CATSDHRASGELFF TRBJ2-2 14 TRBV24-1 once
CASSFRTYLERFF TRBJ2-1 13 TRBV27 -
CASSLEAGLSTEAFF TRBJ1-1 15 TRBV7-8 -
CSASYPPDRVNEQFF TRBJ2-1 15 TRBV20-1 -
CASSLDVQLPDGYTF TRBJ1-2 15 TRBV7-9 -
CASSQEARYNEQFF TRBJ2-1 14 TRBV3-1 -
CASSPLGAGANVLTF TRBJ2-6 15 TRBV5-1 -
CSARDGGLASGRADTGELFF TRBJ2-2 20 TRBV20-1 -
CASSRQGDEQFF TRBJ2-1 12 TRBV7-9 -
CSARDSSGGTYEQYF TRBJ2-7 15 TRBV20-1 -
CASSFEGFYEQYF TRBJ2-7 13 TRBV7-9 -
CASSYSGGYGSPLHF TRBJ1-6 15 TRBV6-5 -
CASSYGLGNQPQHF TRBJ1-5 14 TRBV27 -
CASSEGLTTASYEQYF TRBJ2-7 16 TRBV6-1 -
CASSFRVDTQYF TRBJ2-3 12 TRBV5-1 -
CASSSSAWGRTGPSSGNTIYF TRBJ1-3 21 TRBV6-5 once